Listed here are 18 T cell receptor beta chains from one sample, sequenced in a study of PD-1 blockade in classical Hodgkin lymphoma. The method was immunoSEQ multiplex PCR; TCRdb's version includes in-frame clones alone and lacks a portion of them. The sample includes around 28,000 clones, less than 85% of them seen just once. All trial patients relapsed after autologous stem cell transplantation. The starting material was peripheral blood mononuclear cells (PBMCs), obtained before the second cycle of nivolumab. Receptors were obtained from a human donor with classical Hodgkin lymphoma.

This clone was found a few times. V usage is TRBV6-5 and J usage is TRBJ1-2; 11 nucleotides align to TRBD1. The germline CDR1 and CDR2 sequences are MNHEY and SVGAGI. The V segment lost 6 bases and the J segment 6 bases; nucleotides outside the gene matches: 6. The CDR3 runs to 14 residues. This chain's CDR3 is CASSWTGGADGYTF. In DNA, the CDR3 is TGTGCCAGCAGCTGGACAGGGGGCGCGGATGGCTACACCTTC.

The gene calls are TRBV7-2 and TRBJ1-3, with a weak D call TRBD1 (6 bases). Per the germline V gene, CDR1 is SGHTA and CDR2 is FQGNSA. The V end lost 5 bases, the J end lost 0 bases, and 14 bases lay between the germline ends. The CDR3 has 16 amino acids. The CDR3 nucleotides are TGTGCCAGCAGCCTTACAGGGCCAGGCTCTGGAAACACCATATATTTT. It codes for CASSLTGPGSGNTIYF. The full variable domain, rest sourced from reference TRBV7-2 and TRBJ1-3, is GAGVSQSPSNKVTEKGKDVELRCDPISGHTALYWYRQSLGQGLEFLIYFQGNSAPDKSGLPSDRFSAERTGGSVSTLTIQRTQQEDSAVYLCASSLTGPGSGNTIYFGEGSWLTVV.

The chain is built from TRBV7-9 and TRBJ2-2; 7 bases are a match to TRBD2. CDR1 is SEHNR and CDR2 is FQNEAQ in the germline V gene (reference sequence). The V and J ends lost 10 bases and 6 bases, in that order; junction bases with no gene match: 14. The CDR3 contains 15 residues. The CDR3 nucleotides are TGTGCCATCCTAGGGCAAGCGGGGTCACCCGGGGAGCTGTTTTTT. Residues: CAILGQAGSPGELFF.

The rearrangement uses TRBV7-9 and TRBJ1-1; tentatively, D is TRBD1 (6 bases). The CDR3 sequence is 18 residues long. The germline V gene encodes CDR1 SEHNR and CDR2 FQNEAQ (reference sequence). Trimming removed 4 bases from V and 3 bases from J, with 24 bases in between. The CDR3 region has the DNA TGTGCCAGCAGCTGGGGGTCAATTACAGGGCCCTGGGACACTGAAGCTTTCTTT. Amino acids: CASSWGSITGPWDTEAFF. Variable domain in full (rest from reference TRBV7-9 and TRBJ1-1): DTGVSQNPRHKITKRGQNVTFRCDPISEHNRLYWYRQTLGQGPEFLTYFQNEAQLEKSRLLSDRFSAERPKGSFSTLEIQRTEQGDSAMYLCASSWGSITGPWDTEAFFGQGTRLTVV.

This chain joins TRBV19 and TRBJ2-1, with 8 bases lining up with TRBD1. Unmatched junction bases numbered 2, after V lost 4 bases and J lost 0 bases. CDR3 length: 15 residues. Germline V gene lookup returns CDR1 LNHDA and CDR2 SQIVND (reference sequence). The CDR3 region is CASSRDRSSYNEQFF. DNA of the CDR3: TGTGCCAGTAGTAGGGACAGGAGCTCCTACAATGAGCAGTTCTTC.

V is TRBV11-3 and J is TRBJ2-7; possible D gene TRBD1, 5 bases. V lost 5 bases, J lost 7 bases, and 15 bases lay in between. The germline V gene encodes CDR1 SGHNT and CDR2 YENEEA. The CDR3 extends over 13 amino acids. The CDR3 region is CASSPQGAREQYF. In DNA, the CDR3 is TGTGCCAGCAGCCCCCAAGGGGCGCGGGAGCAGTACTTC.

This rearrangement joins TRBV28 to TRBJ1-5, with D uncertain. V was clipped by 3 bases and J by 7 bases, with 13 bases between them. CDR3 length equals 14 residues. Germline values: CDR1 MDHEN, CDR2 SYDVKM. CDR3: CASSFAQSFQPQHF. As DNA, the CDR3 is TGTGCCAGCAGTTTTGCACAGTCCTTCCAGCCCCAGCATTTT.

The V gene is TRBV29-1, the J gene TRBJ2-2, with D uncertain. Trimming stripped 7 bases from V and 5 bases from J, with 11 bases between. Germline-derived CDR1 and CDR2 are SQVTM and ANQGSEA. This CDR3 is 12 amino acids long. CDR3 sequence (DNA): TGCAGCGCGGCCCCCGGAACCGGGGAGCTGTTTTTT. This encodes CSAAPGTGELFF.

This chain uses TRBV12-2 with TRBJ1-2; the table names TRBD1, a call not compared with the DNA. TRBV12-2 is flagged as a pseudogene. The CDR3 runs to 15 residues. The CDR3 spells CASRLVGAPNYGYTF. DNA of the CDR3: TGTGCAAGTCGCTTAGTAGGGGCCCCTAACTATGGCTACACCTTC.

V is TRBV25-1 and J is TRBJ2-1; D gene uncertain. The CDR3 is 13 residues long. The V end lost 5 bases, the J end lost 8 bases, and 13 bases lay between the germline ends. From germline, CDR1 is MGHDK and CDR2 SYGVNS. CDR3 sequence (DNA): TGTGCCAGCAGTTTCAGTCAGTTCGATGAGCAGTTCTTC. Translated, it gives CASSFSQFDEQFF.

V is TRBV10-3 and J is TRBJ1-1, with 11 bases fitting TRBD1. J was trimmed by 6 bases and V by 6 bases; bases with no gene match: 3. The germline V gene has CDR1 ENHRY and CDR2 SYGVKD. This CDR3 region has 13 residues. The chain's CDR3 is CAIRGQGASEAFF. CDR3 DNA sequence: TGTGCCATCAGAGGACAGGGGGCGTCTGAAGCTTTCTTT.

The chain uses TRBV19 and TRBJ2-3; the D is unclear. V shed 3 bases and J shed 2 bases, with 9 bases lying between them. Germline CDR1 LNHDA, CDR2 SQIVND (reference sequence). CDR3 size: 14 residues. In DNA, the CDR3 is TGTGCCAGTAGTATTAACAGAAACACAGATACGCAGTATTTT. This translates into CASSINRNTDTQYF.

V usage is TRBV18 and J usage is TRBJ2-7, with 14 nucleotides matching TRBD2. Germline CDR1 and CDR2: KGHSH and LQKENI. V was clipped by 3 bases and J by 4 bases; unmatched bases: 11. The CDR3 is 18 amino acids. The CDR3 coding sequence is TGTGCCAGCTCACCTTTCCTACCGGGACTAGCGGGGGTGTACGAGCAGTACTTC. Its protein product is CASSPFLPGLAGVYEQYF.

The chain combines TRBV28 with TRBJ2-2; D ambiguous. The CDR3 length is 15 residues. Germline V CDR1 and CDR2: MDHEN, SYDVKM. V lost 5 bases to trimming and J lost 0 bases, with 10 bases between them. The CDR3 DNA follows: TGTGCCAGCAGTATCGGACCCACGAACACCGGGGAGCTGTTTTTT. It encodes CASSIGPTNTGELFF.

This clone was observed a single time. The rearrangement links TRBV5-8 to TRBJ2-7, with D unresolved. The germline V and J ends were trimmed by 1 base and 5 bases, with 7 bases remaining between them. This CDR3 has 12 residues. Germline V gives CDR1 SGHTS, CDR2 YDEGEE. The CDR3 region is CASSLRIDEQYV. CDR3 nucleotide sequence: TGTGCCAGCAGCTTGCGGATCGACGAGCAGTACGTC.

This clone was seen a handful of times. The rearrangement joins TRBV5-1 to TRBJ2-3; possible D gene TRBD2, 5 bases. V dropped 0 bases and J dropped 2 bases, with 10 bases sitting between them. There are 15 residues in the CDR3. Germline V gene sequence: CDR1 SGHRS, CDR2 YFSETQ. The CDR3 DNA reads as TGCGCCAGCAGCTTGGAAGGGAGACCCACAGATACGCAGTATTTT. This codes for CASSLEGRPTDTQYF.

V and J are TRBV6-1 and TRBJ1-2; maybe TRBD1 (5 bases). V was shortened by 2 bases and J by 4 bases, with 11 bases between the two germline ends. Germline V gives CDR1 MNHNS, CDR2 SASEGT. CDR3 length: 14 amino acids. CDR3 loop: CASSERQGGYGYTF. DNA for the CDR3: TGTGCCAGCAGTGAAAGGCAGGGAGGCTATGGCTACACCTTC.

J is TRBJ2-5 and V is TRBV13; 9 bases are shared with TRBD1. V dropped 2 bases and J dropped 5; count of bases not matched to a gene: 6. Germline CDR1 is PRHDT and CDR2 is FYEKMQ (reference sequence). The CDR3 sequence is 15 residues long. This chain's CDR3 is CASSLNTGGAETQYF. The CDR3 bases are TGTGCCAGCAGCTTAAATACAGGGGGCGCGGAGACCCAGTACTTC. The whole variable domain, filled in from reference TRBV13 and TRBJ2-5, reads AAGVIQSPRHLIKEKRETATLKCYPIPRHDTVYWYQQGPGQDPQFLISFYEKMQSDKGSIPDRFSAQQFSDYHSELNMSSLELGDSALYFCASSLNTGGAETQYFGPGTRLLVL.